The present TCR beta chain was sequenced within a study of preoperative IRX-2 immunotherapy in early breast cancer. Treatment in this sample: preoperative locoregional IRX-2 cytokine immunotherapy. This phase Ib study tested locoregional IRX-2 cytokine immunotherapy given before surgery. Germline CDR1 reads MDHEN; CDR2 reads SYDVKM. This CDR3 is built from 12 residues. V lost 6 bases, J lost 7 bases, and 5 bases stayed unmatched. Measured with immunoSEQ multiplex PCR; TCRdb has only the in-frame clones, and not every one. The table records 24,000 or so clones, about 77% of them present only once. The sample was lymph node tissue, taken before IRX-2 immunotherapy. The sequence was collected from a human donor with breast cancer. This chain connects TRBV28 to TRBJ2-5, with 7 bases aligning to TRBD2. CDR3 sequence: CASSRPGGTQYF. The CDR3, as DNA: TGTGCCAGCAGCCGGCCGGGGGGGACCCAGTACTTC.